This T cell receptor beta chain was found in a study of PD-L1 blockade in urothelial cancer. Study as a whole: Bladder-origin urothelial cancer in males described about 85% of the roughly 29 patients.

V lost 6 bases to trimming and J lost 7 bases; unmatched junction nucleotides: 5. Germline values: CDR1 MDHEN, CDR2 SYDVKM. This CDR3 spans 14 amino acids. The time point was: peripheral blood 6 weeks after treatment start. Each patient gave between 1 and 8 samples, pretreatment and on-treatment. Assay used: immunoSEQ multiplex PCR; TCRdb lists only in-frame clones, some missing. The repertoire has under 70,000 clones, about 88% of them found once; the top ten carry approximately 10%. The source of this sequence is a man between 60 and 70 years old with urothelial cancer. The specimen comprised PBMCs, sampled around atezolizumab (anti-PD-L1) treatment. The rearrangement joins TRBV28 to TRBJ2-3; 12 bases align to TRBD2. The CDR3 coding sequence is TGTGCCAGCAGCCTAGCGGGAGGGCCATATACGCAGTATTTT. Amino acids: CASSLAGGPYTQYF.